Below, 19 T cell receptor beta chains from the same sample are listed, as sequenced in a study of blood T cell repertoires in COVID-19. Assay: immunoSEQ multiplex PCR; the TCRdb copy retains only in-frame clones and omits some. In the table there are over 200,000 clones, 84% of which are singletons. The sequencing input was PBMCs or T cells enriched from blood (not recorded which). The receptors derive from a man between 60 and 75 years old who had recovered from COVID-19.

This sequence joins TRBV7-6 and TRBJ1-5; a weak D match, TRBD1 (5 bases). CDR1 and CDR2 (germline): SGHVS, FNYEAQ. V lost 0 bases and J lost 3, with 9 bases in between. The CDR3 sequence is 15 residues long. CDR3 sequence (DNA): TGTGCCAGCAGCTTAGCGGGGGGACCCAATCAGCCCCAGCATTTT. Translating gives CASSLAGGPNQPQHF.

The V and J genes are TRBV7-9 and TRBJ1-1, with TRBD1 identical over 9 bases. Germline trimming cut 3 bases from V and 4 bases from J; bases unmatched to any gene: 6. The CDR3 has 15 amino acids. Germline CDR1 and CDR2: SEHNR and FQNEAQ (reference sequence). The DNA of the CDR3 is TGTGCCAGCAGCTTGGGACAGGGTTTGGGCACTGAAGCTTTCTTT. Amino acids: CASSLGQGLGTEAFF.

As concerns this clone: The sample holds other DNA sequences that translate to the same CDR3. This chain joins TRBV7-6 and TRBJ2-7; TRBD1 agrees at 7 bases. V was clipped by 1 base and J by 6 bases; unmatched bases: 3. Germline CDR1 and CDR2: SGHVS and FNYEAQ. This CDR3 is built from 13 residues. CDR3 bases: TGTGCCAGCAGCTTAGAGGGGGCGCGCGAGCAGTACTTC. It encodes CASSLEGAREQYF.

V is TRBV5-4 and J is TRBJ1-1, with 7 bases lining up with TRBD1. The CDR3 runs to 15 residues. Trimming removed 4 bases from V and 1 base from J; junction bases left unmatched: 7. CDR1 is SGHNT, CDR2 YYREEE, per germline (reference sequence). CDR3 sequence reads: CASSRVRGANTEAFF. The CDR3 nucleotides read TGTGCCAGCAGCCGAGTCAGGGGGGCGAACACTGAAGCTTTCTTT.

J is TRBJ2-6 and V is TRBV9; tentative D call: TRBD2 (5 bases). CDR3 length equals 20 residues. V was clipped by 0 bases and J by 1 base, with 20 bases between them. Germline V lookup: CDR1 SGDLS, CDR2 YYNGEE. The CDR3 here is CASSVGVTVVGVSGANVLTF. CDR3 nucleotides: TGTGCCAGCAGCGTAGGGGTCACGGTTGTCGGGGTATCTGGGGCCAACGTCCTGACTTTC.

J is TRBJ1-6 and V is TRBV12-3 or TRBV12-4, with no clear D. V gave up 2 bases and J gave up 11 bases, with 7 bases separating them. This CDR3 is 12 amino acids long. The CDR3 here is CASSLWPTPLHF. In DNA, the CDR3 is TGTGCCAGCAGTTTATGGCCCACACCCCTCCACTTT.

V is TRBV5-4 and J is TRBJ2-1, with D possibly TRBD2 on 6 matching bases. The CDR3 consists of 15 residues. V lost 4 bases to trimming and J lost 8 bases, with 19 bases between them. The germline V gene has CDR1 SGHNT and CDR2 YYREEE (reference sequence). CDR3 region: CASSPRDWNIHEQFF. CDR3 nucleotide sequence: TGTGCCAGCAGCCCCCGGGACTGGAACATCCATGAGCAGTTCTTC.

The chain couples TRBV27 to TRBJ2-1, with TRBD2 matching over 12 bases. Germline CDR1 MNHEY, CDR2 SMNVEV (reference sequence). Trimming at V came to 6 bases and at J to 1 base, leaving 4 bases not matched to a gene. This CDR3 has 16 residues. The CDR3: CASRQGLAGSYNEQFF. Written as DNA, the CDR3 is TGTGCCAGCAGACAAGGACTAGCGGGGTCCTACAATGAGCAGTTCTTC.

This clone was found once. The chain employs TRBV29-1 and TRBJ1-1, with D perhaps matching TRBD1 (6 bases). Trimming took off 4 bases at V and 3 bases at J, with 18 bases between the two ends. Germline CDR1 SQVTM, CDR2 ANQGSEA. This CDR3 is 15 amino acids long. CDR3: CSVGGGAYSDTEAFF. CDR3 nucleotide sequence: TGCAGCGTTGGAGGGGGAGCATATTCGGACACTGAAGCTTTCTTT.

The V call is TRBV6-5, the J call TRBJ1-1; 7 bases match TRBD1. The germline V gene has CDR1 MNHEY and CDR2 SVGAGI. V gave up 6 bases and J gave up 6 bases; unmatched junction bases: 13. This CDR3 has 15 amino acids. The CDR3, as DNA: TGTGCCAGCAGAGGAAGGACAGGTCCGGGCGCTGAAGCTTTCTTT. Encoded protein: CASRGRTGPGAEAFF.

The rearrangement joins TRBV2 to TRBJ2-7, with TRBD1 matching 7 bases. Trimming cost V 5 bases and J 1 base; bases outside gene matches: 8. CDR1 and CDR2 from the germline V gene are SNHLY and FYNNEI. This CDR3 has 15 amino acids. The CDR3 sequence: CASSNRGQSSYEQYF. The DNA of the CDR3 is TGTGCCAGCAGTAACAGGGGCCAATCGTCCTACGAGCAGTACTTC.

The rearrangement joins TRBV10-3 to TRBJ1-3; the D gene is possibly TRBD1 (5 bases). The germline CDR1 and CDR2 sequences are ENHRY and SYGVKD. V shed 4 bases and J shed 0 bases, with 10 bases lying between them. This CDR3 comprises 15 residues. CDR3 in amino acids: CAISGDLSSGNTIYF. The CDR3 region has the DNA TGTGCCATCAGTGGGGACTTGAGCTCTGGAAACACCATATATTTT.

This clone appeared once. The rearrangement uses TRBV7-9 and TRBJ2-7, with 8 bases matching TRBD1. Germline V CDR1 and CDR2: SEHNR, FQNEAQ (reference sequence). The CDR3 extends over 14 amino acids. Losses at the gene ends were 5 bases for V and 2 bases for J; bases not matched to a gene: 5. CDR3 sequence reads: CASSPGQEPYEQYF. DNA of the CDR3: TGTGCCAGCAGCCCGGGACAGGAGCCCTACGAGCAGTACTTC.

The chain links TRBV19 to TRBJ2-7, with D possibly TRBD1 on 5 matching bases. This CDR3 comprises 13 residues. Trimming took 6 bases from V and 7 from J, leaving 16 bases between them. The germline V gene encodes CDR1 LNHDA and CDR2 SQIVND (reference sequence). The DNA for the CDR3 is TGTGCCAGTAGACCCCGACAGTCTCGGGAGCAGTACTTC. Its protein is CASRPRQSREQYF.

The rearrangement joins TRBV28 to TRBJ1-6; D remains unclear. With 3 bases removed from V and 10 bases from J, the gap between germline ends came to 13 bases. This CDR3 is built from 14 residues. Per the germline V gene, CDR1 is MDHEN and CDR2 is SYDVKM. The CDR3 sequence is CASSFSGWSSPLHF. DNA for the CDR3: TGTGCCAGCAGTTTTTCCGGGTGGAGCTCACCCCTCCACTTT.

The chain links TRBV2 to TRBJ1-4; 11 bases map to TRBD1. V was clipped by 6 bases and J by 5 bases; unmatched bases: 11. CDR3 length: 17 residues. Germline V CDR1 and CDR2: SNHLY, FYNNEI. For the CDR3, the DNA is TGTGCCAGCAGGCCTCGGACAGGGGGCGTCCCCAATGAAAAACTGTTTTTT. It codes for CASRPRTGGVPNEKLFF.

J is TRBJ2-1 and V is TRBV9; no definite D call. V lost 3 bases to trimming and J lost 10 bases, with 11 bases between them. This CDR3 contains 12 residues. Germline values: CDR1 SGDLS, CDR2 YYNGEE. CDR3 DNA sequence: TGTGCCAGCAGCGGGCCCAGCGAGGAGCAGTTCTTC. This codes for CASSGPSEEQFF.

This chain links TRBV5-8 with TRBJ1-1, with D perhaps matching TRBD1 (5 bases). In germline, CDR1 is SGHTS, CDR2 YDEGEE. V shed 6 bases and J shed 7 bases, with 22 bases lying between them. The length of the CDR3 is 15 residues. This chain's CDR3 is CASTTLTGGSGEAFF. As DNA, the CDR3 is TGTGCCAGCACCACCTTAACCGGGGGGTCGGGTGAAGCTTTCTTT.

The chain has TRBV11-2 and TRBJ2-2; 13 positions agree with TRBD2. This CDR3 is 17 amino acids long. Germline V lookup: CDR1 SGHAT, CDR2 FQNNGV. The junction had 6 bases not matched to a gene; V was cut back by 4 bases and J by 4 bases. This CDR3 reads CASSSGLAGTVTGELFF. The CDR3 DNA reads as TGTGCCAGCAGCTCGGGACTAGCGGGGACCGTCACCGGGGAGCTGTTTTTT.